These T cell receptor beta chains were read from a single sample in a study of blood T cells in healthy people across ages. TCRdb independently ran MiXCR on the 5' RACE reads; one entry per CDR3 protein. The sample consists of about 1 million distinct CDR3 sequences, 35% to 55% of them appearing once. The specimen was blood. These receptors originate from a woman aged 55-69 years in good health. Both conserved end residues are part of each CDR3. The D gene is left open where the match is weak. Not every row has a clone size; where given, it reads once, few, many or a size class.

V gene	D gene	clone size	J gene	CDR3 protein	CDR3 DNA
TRBV5-1	.	few	TRBJ2-7	CASSSKAYYEQYF	TGCGCCAGCAGCTCGAAAGCGTACTACGAGCAGTACTTC
TRBV7-9	.	.	TRBJ2-1	CASSKDNEQFF	TGTGCCAGCAGTAAGGACAATGAGCAGTTCTTC
TRBV7-6	TRBD2	.	TRBJ2-1	CASTKGLAGVGYNEQFF	TGTGCCAGCACCAAGGGACTAGCGGGAGTGGGCTACAATGAGCAGTTCTTC
TRBV9	.	few	TRBJ2-3	CASSVGGSGTDTQYF	TGTGCCAGCAGCGTAGGTGGTAGCGGAACAGATACGCAGTATTTT
TRBV29-1	.	.	TRBJ2-7	CSVRSDYSYEQYF	TGCAGCGTTCGGTCGGACTACTCCTACGAGCAGTACTTC
TRBV25-1	.	.	TRBJ2-6	CASSRLSSGANVLTF	TGTGCCAGCAGTCGCCTTAGCTCTGGGGCCAACGTCCTGACTTTC
TRBV12-3/TRBV12-4	.	.	TRBJ1-6	CASSGEGVVNSPLHF	TGTGCCAGCAGTGGGGAGGGAGTTGTTAATTCACCCCTCCACTTT
TRBV6-2/TRBV6-3	TRBD2	.	TRBJ2-7	CASSYPGEGYEQYF	TGTGCCAGCAGTTATCCTGGGGAGGGCTACGAGCAGTACTTC
TRBV6-1	.	once	TRBJ2-7	CASSEAARYSYEQYF	TGTGCCAGCAGTGAAGCGGCCAGGTATTCCTACGAGCAGTACTTC
TRBV10-3	.	.	TRBJ2-5	CTISEKETQYF	TGTACCATCAGTGAAAAAGAGACCCAGTACTTC
TRBV29-1	.	.	TRBJ2-1	CSLGGRETYNEQFF	TGCAGTCTGGGGGGGCGGGAGACCTACAATGAGCAGTTCTTC
TRBV4-1	TRBD1	few	TRBJ1-1	CASSQEKRQGGTEAFF	TGCGCCAGCAGCCAAGAGAAGAGACAGGGAGGTACTGAAGCTTTCTTT
TRBV6-6	.	few	TRBJ2-4	CASSSQVENIQYF	TGTGCCAGCAGCTCCCAGGTCGAGAACATTCAGTACTTC
TRBV7-9	.	.	TRBJ2-1	CASSLEGSRANEQFF	TGTGCCAGCAGCTTAGAGGGAAGTAGGGCCAATGAGCAGTTCTTC
TRBV5-4	TRBD2	.	TRBJ2-5	CASSLTSGDQQYF	TGTGCCAGCAGCTTGACTAGCGGGGACCAGCAGTACTTC
TRBV5-1	.	once	TRBJ1-1	CASSLGGGGITEAFF	TGCGCCAGCAGCTTGGGGGGAGGGGGTATAACTGAAGCTTTCTTT
TRBV6-1	TRBD1	.	TRBJ2-5	CASSEVDRYQETQYF	TGTGCCAGCAGTGAAGTGGACAGGTACCAAGAGACCCAGTACTTC
TRBV20-1	.	.	TRBJ2-1	CSAGKRAPNEQFF	TGCAGTGCTGGGAAGCGGGCCCCTAATGAGCAGTTCTTC
TRBV7-8	TRBD2	.	TRBJ2-3	CASSLPMTSGRTGSTDTQYF	TGTGCCAGCAGCCTACCTATGACTAGCGGGAGAACGGGTAGCACAGATACGCAGTATTTT
TRBV7-8	.	.	TRBJ2-5	CASSLARGIQETQYF	TGTGCCAGCAGCTTAGCGAGGGGGATCCAAGAGACCCAGTACTTC
TRBV10-3	TRBD2	many	TRBJ2-5	CAITSGNRETQYF	TGTGCCATCACGAGCGGGAATCGAGAGACCCAGTACTTC
TRBV29-1	TRBD2	few	TRBJ2-5	CSVAAAGGGTQYF	TGCAGCGTTGCGGCAGCGGGAGGGGGGACCCAGTACTTC
TRBV7-2	.	.	TRBJ2-1	CACSNPSLAEQFF	TGTGCCTGCAGCAACCCTAGCCTCGCTGAGCAGTTCTTC
TRBV5-1	.	.	TRBJ2-3	CASSFRGGSDTQYF	TGCGCCAGCAGCTTCCGGGGAGGTTCAGATACGCAGTATTTT
TRBV29-1	.	few	TRBJ1-1	CSVPVNTEAFF	TGCAGCGTTCCGGTTAACACTGAAGCTTTCTTT
TRBV5-1	TRBD1	.	TRBJ1-1	CASSLTGGITEAFF	TGCGCCAGCAGCTTGACAGGGGGGATCACTGAAGCTTTCTTT
TRBV29-1	.	few	TRBJ2-5	CSVARFQETQYF	TGCAGCGTTGCAAGGTTTCAAGAGACCCAGTACTTC
TRBV11-1	.	.	TRBJ2-7	CASSSSLPYEQHF	TGTGCCAGCAGTTCAAGCCTACCCTACGAGCAGCACTTC
TRBV4-2	.	few	TRBJ2-2	CASSLRAGYTAGELFF	TGTGCCAGCAGCCTCCGCGCTGGGTATACGGCCGGGGAGCTGTTTTTT
TRBV28	.	.	TRBJ2-7	CASRPNPGGPYEQYF	TGTGCCAGCAGACCTAACCCCGGGGGGCCCTACGAGCAGTACTTC
TRBV25-1	.	many	TRBJ2-5	CASSEVDLSGTQYF	TGTGCCAGCAGTGAAGTGGACCTCAGTGGGACCCAGTACTTC
TRBV14	.	few	TRBJ2-5	CASSQGRYQETQYF	TGTGCCAGCAGCCAAGGACGATACCAAGAGACCCAGTACTTC
TRBV20-1	TRBD2	.	TRBJ2-1	CSARDWETSGPIQFF	TGCAGTGCTAGAGATTGGGAGACTAGCGGGCCGATACAGTTCTTC
TRBV18	.	once	TRBJ2-2	CASADAALTGELFF	TGTGCCAGCGCCGACGCCGCCCTGACCGGGGAGCTGTTTTTT
TRBV10-3	TRBD2	.	TRBJ2-1	CAIGSLSGSKNEQFF	TGTGCCATTGGGTCTCTTAGCGGGAGTAAAAATGAGCAGTTCTTC
TRBV10-3	TRBD1	.	TRBJ2-7	CAISDGRGTGTGSYEQYF	TGTGCCATCAGTGATGGTCGGGGGACAGGGACGGGCTCCTACGAGCAGTACTTC
TRBV5-1	.	.	TRBJ2-1	CASSLERANYNEQFF	TGCGCCAGCAGCTTGGAACGAGCGAACTACAATGAGCAGTTCTTC
TRBV10-3	TRBD1	.	TRBJ2-1	CAITRTGEAGAELFF	TGTGCCATCACCCGGACAGGGGAGGCAGGGGCTGAGCTGTTCTTC
TRBV3-1	.	.	TRBJ2-7	CASSQTAQNEQYF	TGTGCCAGCAGCCAGACCGCTCAGAACGAGCAGTACTTC
TRBV30	TRBD1	once	TRBJ1-2	CARRGTGGYGYTF	TGTGCCCGAAGAGGGACAGGCGGCTATGGCTACACCTTC